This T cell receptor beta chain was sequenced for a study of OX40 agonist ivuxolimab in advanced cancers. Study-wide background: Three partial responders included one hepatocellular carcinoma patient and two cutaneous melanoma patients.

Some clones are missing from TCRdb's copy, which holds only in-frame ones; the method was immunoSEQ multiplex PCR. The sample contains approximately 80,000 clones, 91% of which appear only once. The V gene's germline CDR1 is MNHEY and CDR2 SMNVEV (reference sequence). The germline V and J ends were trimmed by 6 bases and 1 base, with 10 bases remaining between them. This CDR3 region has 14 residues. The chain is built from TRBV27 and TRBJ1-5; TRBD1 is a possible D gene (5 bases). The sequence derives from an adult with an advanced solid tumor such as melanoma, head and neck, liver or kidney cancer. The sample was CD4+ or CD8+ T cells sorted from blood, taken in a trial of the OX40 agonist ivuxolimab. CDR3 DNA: TGTGCCAGCAGGGGGGGACGGAGCAATCAGCCCCAGCATTTT. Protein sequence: CASRGGRSNQPQHF.